These 28 T cell receptor beta chains originate from one sample sequenced in a study of long-term antiretroviral therapy in people with HIV (dated by TCRdb to 2021 to 2024). Sequencing of the TRB variable region was done with the immunoSEQ hsTCRB v3.0 assay at survey level resolution. TCRdb holds this immuneACCESS table with in-frame rearrangements only. Some clones are missing; in checked studies, unresolved V genes explain under half, and the rest has no known cause. The table for this sample lists about 25,000 clones; 88% of them were counted only once. The ten largest clones take up about 5% of the sample. The specimen comprised unsorted PBMCs, sampled roughly 4.5 years after starting antiretroviral therapy. These receptors originate from a man younger than 45 with HIV.

The genes are TRBV11-2 and TRBJ2-7; D ambiguous. The germline V and J ends were trimmed by 0 bases and 3 bases, with 6 bases remaining between them. CDR1 and CDR2 (germline): SGHAT, FQNNGV. CDR3 length equals 13 residues. CDR3: CASSLERIYEQYF. The CDR3 DNA is TGTGCCAGCAGCTTAGAGAGGATCTACGAGCAGTACTTC.

The chain has TRBV7-2 and TRBJ2-7; TRBD1 matches 7 bases. Germline CDR1 is SGHTA and CDR2 is FQGNSA. The CDR3 runs to 15 residues. J was trimmed by 1 base and V by 2 bases; bases with no gene match: 5. The CDR3: CASSLTGVISYEQYF. Written as DNA, the CDR3 is TGTGCCAGCAGCTTAACAGGGGTGATATCCTACGAGCAGTACTTC.

The gene calls are TRBV5-1 and TRBJ2-2; no definite D call. This CDR3 region has 12 residues. With 1 base removed from V and 7 bases from J, the gap between germline ends came to 5 bases. The germline gives CDR1 SGHRS, CDR2 YFSETQ. As DNA, the CDR3 is TGCGCCAGCAGCTTGAGTTTCGGGGAGCTGTTTTTT. Amino acids: CASSLSFGELFF.

The chain uses TRBV5-6 and TRBJ1-3, with D hard to call. This CDR3 region has 15 residues. V dropped 0 bases and J dropped 0 bases, with 7 bases sitting between them. Germline V gene sequence: CDR1 SGHDT, CDR2 YYEEEE. The CDR3 spells CASSLAYSSGNTIYF. The CDR3 region has the DNA TGTGCCAGCAGCTTGGCCTACAGCTCTGGAAACACCATATATTTT. The variable domain in full, with the rest retrieved from reference TRBV5-6 and TRBJ1-3, is DAGVTQSPTHLIKTRGQQVTLRCSPKSGHDTVSWYQQALGQGPQFIFQYYEEEERQRGNFPDRFSGHQFPNYSSELNVNALLLGDSALYLCASSLAYSSGNTIYFGEGSWLTVV.

V and J are TRBV9 and TRBJ2-3; D perhaps matches TRBD2 (6 bases). V lost 6 bases, J lost 4 bases, and 18 bases lay in between. Looked up from germline, CDR1 is SGDLS and CDR2 is YYNGEE. There are 15 residues in the CDR3. CDR3 loop: CASNVAGRPPDTQYF. The CDR3 coding sequence is TGTGCCAGCAACGTTGCAGGGAGGCCGCCAGATACGCAGTATTTT.

The rearrangement uses TRBV4-2 and TRBJ2-1; D remains ambiguous. The V gene lost 0 bases and the J gene lost 0 bases, with 9 bases spanning the gap. This CDR3 comprises 16 residues. Looked up from germline, CDR1 is LGHNA and CDR2 is YNFKEQ. The DNA for the CDR3 is TGTGCCAGCAGCCAAGAATCGACTTCCTCCTACAATGAGCAGTTCTTC. Protein product: CASSQESTSSYNEQFF.

V and J are TRBV27 and TRBJ1-2; 9 bases are a match to TRBD1. V lost 3 bases, J lost 4 bases, and 18 bases stayed unmatched. The CDR3 totals 19 residues. In germline, CDR1 is MNHEY, CDR2 SMNVEV (reference sequence). CDR3 sequence (DNA): TGTGCCAGCAGTTTTTCCCGGGGGACAGGGATCGATTTGGGCTATGGCTACACCTTC. Translated, it gives CASSFSRGTGIDLGYGYTF.

The rearrangement joins TRBV6-1 to TRBJ2-5; D is uncertain. Germline V gene data show CDR1 as MNHNS and CDR2 as SASEGT. The germline V and J ends were trimmed by 3 bases and 1 base, with 12 bases remaining between them. This CDR3 contains 15 residues. CDR3 DNA sequence: TGTGCCAGCAGTGATTTCAGGAGACCCCAAGAGACCCAGTACTTC. This gives the protein CASSDFRRPQETQYF.

The genes are TRBV20-1 and TRBJ2-3, with D hard to call. The CDR3 runs 11 residues. The germline V gene encodes CDR1 DFQATT and CDR2 SNEGSKA (reference sequence). V was trimmed by 3 bases and J by 5 bases, leaving 6 bases between them. Written as DNA, the CDR3 is TGCAGTGCTAGTGAAGGAGATACGCAGTATTTT. This gives the protein CSASEGDTQYF.

This rearrangement joins TRBV6-1 to TRBJ2-7, with unresolved D. Germline V gives CDR1 MNHNS, CDR2 SASEGT. This CDR3 spans 13 amino acids. V lost 3 bases, J lost 6 bases, and 12 bases lay in between. The CDR3 coding sequence is TGTGCCAGCAGTGACTACCGTAAGGGCGAGCAGTACTTC. It specifies CASSDYRKGEQYF.

This chain joins TRBV6-5 and TRBJ2-2; TRBD1 aligns across 8 bases. Germline loops: CDR1 MNHEY, CDR2 SVGAGI. The CDR3 contains 13 residues. Trimming removed 7 bases from V and 7 bases from J; junction bases left unmatched: 5. The CDR3: CASIRGRGGELFF. For the CDR3, the DNA is TGTGCCAGCATCAGGGGGCGAGGCGGGGAGCTGTTTTTT.

The CDR3 protein is CASSEFLFTDTQYF. CDR3 DNA sequence: TGTGCCAGCAGTGAATTTTTGTTCACAGATACGCAGTATTTT. The rearrangement joins TRBV2 to TRBJ2-3, with D unclear. Germline CDR1 is SNHLY and CDR2 is FYNNEI. V was trimmed by 2 bases and J by 2 bases, leaving 8 bases between them. The CDR3 consists of 14 residues.

The gene calls are TRBV11-2 and TRBJ2-2; 10 bases line up with TRBD2. This CDR3 has 16 amino acids. Germline CDR1 reads SGHAT; CDR2 reads FQNNGV. V lost 5 bases and J lost 6; bases outside the gene matches: 9. The CDR3 loop is CASSHTSGRGPGELFF. CDR3 nucleotides: TGTGCCAGCAGCCACACGAGCGGGAGGGGGCCCGGGGAGCTGTTTTTT.

The V gene is TRBV18, the J gene TRBJ1-5, with 7 positions matching TRBD1. The V gene's germline CDR1 is KGHSH and CDR2 LQKENI. The CDR3 totals 17 residues. Trimming took 2 bases from V and 2 from J; bases not matched to a gene: 9. DNA for the CDR3: TGTGCCAGCTCACCAACGAACAGGGGAGAGGGCAATCAGCCCCAGCATTTT. Residues: CASSPTNRGEGNQPQHF.

The gene calls are TRBV29-1 and TRBJ1-2, with 7 bases matching TRBD1. Germline CDR1 reads SQVTM; CDR2 reads ANQGSEA. The J segment lost 4 bases and the V segment lost 6 bases, leaving 8 bases of the junction unmatched. This CDR3 spans 13 amino acids. The CDR3, as DNA: TGCAGCGTCAGGGGGAATCTTCGCTATGGCTACACCTTC. This translates into CSVRGNLRYGYTF.

The table lists this clone with a few counts. The chain uses TRBV18 and TRBJ2-7; 9 nucleotides line up with TRBD1. This CDR3 region has 13 residues. V was pared by 6 bases and J by 7 bases, with 7 bases of the junction left unmatched. CDR1 and CDR2 from the germline V gene are KGHSH and LQKENI. Written as DNA, the CDR3 is TGTGCCAGCTCCCACGGACAGGGGAAAGAGCAGTACTTC. Translating gives CASSHGQGKEQYF.

This chain connects TRBV7-2 to TRBJ2-6, with D unclear. The CDR3 spans 15 residues. CDR1 is SGHTA, CDR2 FQGNSA, per germline. Trimming shortened V by 5 bases and J by 2 bases, and 10 bases separated the two germline ends. DNA of the CDR3: TGTGCCAGCAGCCCACAGTGGGCTGGGGCCAACGTCCTGACTTTC. Translating it yields CASSPQWAGANVLTF.

The V and J genes are TRBV7-2 and TRBJ2-6; a weak D match, TRBD1 (5 bases). The V gene's germline CDR1 is SGHTA and CDR2 FQGNSA. V lost 3 bases to trimming and J lost 0 bases, with 9 bases between them. The CDR3 consists of 16 residues. CDR3: CASSFADISGANVLTF. In DNA, the CDR3 is TGTGCCAGCAGCTTTGCGGACATCTCTGGGGCCAACGTCCTGACTTTC.

The J gene is TRBJ2-7, the V gene TRBV7-9, with 14 positions matching TRBD2. Germline V gene data show CDR1 as SEHNR and CDR2 as FQNEAQ (reference sequence). Losses at the gene ends were 4 bases for V and 4 bases for J; bases not matched to a gene: 3. The CDR3 extends over 15 amino acids. The CDR3 loop reads CASSSGLAGGYEQYF. CDR3 nucleotide sequence: TGTGCCAGCAGCTCCGGACTAGCGGGAGGTTACGAGCAGTACTTC.

The gene calls are TRBV29-1 and TRBJ1-4, with D tentatively TRBD1 (5 bases). Germline CDR1 and CDR2: SQVTM and ANQGSEA. Trimming shortened V by 4 bases and J by 3 bases, and 12 bases separated the two germline ends. The CDR3 spans 14 residues. The CDR3 DNA reads TGCAGCGTTGCTGGGGGGTTACCTAATGAAAAACTGTTTTTT. Translated: CSVAGGLPNEKLFF.

The chain joins TRBV7-9 to TRBJ2-2; TRBD1 aligns across 7 bases. This CDR3 is built from 16 residues. The V and J ends lost 5 bases and 2 bases, in that order; junction bases with no gene match: 8. The V gene's germline CDR1 is SEHNR and CDR2 FQNEAQ (reference sequence). The chain's CDR3 is CASSPTGTVNTGELFF. For the CDR3, the DNA is TGTGCCAGCAGCCCGACGGGGACAGTCAACACCGGGGAGCTGTTTTTT. The whole variable domain, filled in from reference TRBV7-9 and TRBJ2-2, reads DTGVSQNPRHKITKRGQNVTFRCDPISEHNRLYWYRQTLGQGPEFLTYFQNEAQLEKSRLLSDRFSAERPKGSFSTLEIQRTEQGDSAMYLCASSPTGTVNTGELFFGEGSRLTVL.

The genes are TRBV4-1 and TRBJ1-2, with D unclear. The CDR3 spans 13 residues. Trimming removed 4 bases from V and 7 bases from J, with 13 bases in between. The germline gives CDR1 MGHRA, CDR2 YSYEKL. CDR3 loop: CASSLEGLGGYTF. The DNA for the CDR3 is TGCGCCAGCAGCCTAGAGGGTCTAGGTGGCTACACCTTC.

This chain connects TRBV4-1 to TRBJ2-7, with 11 bases aligning to TRBD2. Germline V gives CDR1 MGHRA, CDR2 YSYEKL. The CDR3 loop spans 13 amino acids. J was trimmed by 3 bases and V by 9 bases; bases with no gene match: 4. The chain's CDR3 is CARPSGGLYEQYF. The CDR3 DNA is TGCGCCAGACCTAGCGGGGGGCTCTACGAGCAGTACTTC.

This clone was counted once. The chain combines TRBV11-2 with TRBJ1-1; D remains ambiguous. Trimming left V 0 bases short and J 6 bases short, with 11 bases between. Germline V gene lookup returns CDR1 SGHAT and CDR2 FQNNGV. The CDR3 runs 14 residues. CDR3 nucleotide sequence: TGTGCCAGCAGCTTAGAGATGGTTGGGGCTGAAGCTTTCTTT. Translating gives CASSLEMVGAEAFF.

The genes are TRBV20-1 and TRBJ2-7, with no clear D. V dropped 2 bases and J dropped 6 bases, with 8 bases sitting between them. The germline gives CDR1 DFQATT, CDR2 SNEGSKA (reference sequence). The CDR3 is made up of 11 amino acids. The CDR3 loop is CSARIRGEQYF. CDR3 bases: TGCAGTGCTAGAATAAGAGGCGAGCAGTACTTC.

J is TRBJ2-7 and V is TRBV19; D assignment may be TRBD1 or TRBD2 (5 bases each). This CDR3 contains 14 residues. CDR1 and CDR2 from the germline V gene are LNHDA and SQIVND (reference sequence). Trimming left V 5 bases short and J 2 bases short, with 13 bases between. CDR3: CASSAGTGPYEQYF. CDR3 coding DNA: TGTGCCAGTAGTGCTGGGACGGGGCCCTACGAGCAGTACTTC.

The chain uses TRBV19 and TRBJ2-1, with 16 positions matching TRBD2. With V trimmed by 5 bases and J by 0 bases, 10 bases remained unmatched. The CDR3 is 20 amino acids. The germline V gene encodes CDR1 LNHDA and CDR2 SQIVND (reference sequence). CDR3 DNA: TGTGCCAGTAGTGTACCGGGACTAGCGGGAGGGCCATCCTCCTACAATGAGCAGTTCTTC. Encoded protein: CASSVPGLAGGPSSYNEQFF. The entire variable domain, with the rest obtained from reference TRBV19 and TRBJ2-1, is as follows: DGGITQSPKYLFRKEGQNVTLSCEQNLNHDAMYWYRQDPGQGLRLIYYSQIVNDFQKGDIAEGYSVSREKKESFPLTVTSAQKNPTAFYLCASSVPGLAGGPSSYNEQFFGPGTRLTVL.

J is TRBJ1-2 and V is TRBV30; D is possibly TRBD1 (5 bases). The V and J ends lost 4 bases and 2 bases respectively, with 14 bases between them. Germline CDR1 is GTSNPN and CDR2 is SVGIG (reference sequence). The CDR3 spans 14 residues. The DNA for the CDR3 is TGTGCCTGGAACCGAGGGACGGCCAACTATGGCTACACCTTC. Translated, it gives CAWNRGTANYGYTF.